Given below is one T cell receptor beta chain in context. Antigen specificity is unknown. The data were taken from a study of CD8 T cell repertoires and HIV-1 epitope variants. Overall study: Controls were a CMV, EBV and flu pool, Ebola AY9, and no peptide.

Only in-frame clones appear in the TCRdb table, and some are missing; sequencing was by immunoSEQ multiplex PCR. The sample gives 4,500 to 5,000 clones, roughly 67% of which show up once; roughly 44% is in the top ten. The germline gives CDR1 MNHNY, CDR2 SVGAGI (reference sequence). This CDR3 comprises 16 residues. The J segment lost 5 bases and the V segment lost 2 bases, leaving 6 bases of the junction unmatched. Sequenced input: cultured CD8+ T cells derived from PBMCs. The sequence was obtained from a male donor with HIV. V and J are TRBV6-6 and TRBJ2-1, with TRBD1 matching over 10 bases. CDR3: CASSYGGDRGHNEQFF. For the CDR3, the DNA is TGTGCCAGCAGTTACGGGGGGGACAGGGGCCACAATGAGCAGTTCTTC.